The entry below describes one T cell receptor (beta chain). The antigen is not known. The PCR made use of 60 Vbeta and 13 Jbeta primers. Authors' methods: Approximately 11 million of 70 million to 80 million unique TCR beta chains were shared, per a later count. TCRdb's table, derived via immunoSEQ multiplex PCR, lists solely in-frame clones and lacks some. V, J and clone size derive from that table, while D and trimming were established from the DNA sequence. The repertoire holds 180,000 or so clones, with 82% as singletons. The V end lost 0 bases, the J end lost 0 bases, and 9 bases lay between the germline ends. Germline assignment: CDR1 SNHLY and CDR2 FYNNEI. The CDR3 is 16 amino acids. These data are taken from a study of cytomegalovirus exposure and HLA in healthy donors. Overall study results and limits: Cytomegalovirus association was assigned to some 160 TCR beta chains. Rare TCR sequences dominated, though some public TCRs recurred in many donors. An analysis done earlier found most TCR beta V segments productive about 87% or about 30% of the time.

This sequence joins TRBV2 and TRBJ1-5, with no clear D. Sequenced material: PBMCs. The origin of this receptor is a man aged 40-49 years in good health and CMV-seronegative. The CDR3, as DNA: TGTGCCAGCAGTGAAGCGCGAGGTTATAGCAATCAGCCCCAGCATTTT. It codes for CASSEARGYSNQPQHF.